Reported below is one T cell receptor beta chain. No antigen is known for it. The sample originates from a study of blood T cells in healthy people across ages. Study context: Template-switching capture recovered about one barcoded beta molecule per two T cells.

General study points: PBMC samples, being unsorted, prevented any conclusive comparison of naive and antigen-experienced cells. Among T cells, TCR beta diversity per million cells dropped roughly linearly as age rose.

Through a sample-barcoded 5' primer and a J-beta primer mix, a second PCR was run for roughly 7 to 11 cycles. MiXCR, applied by TCRdb to the 5' RACE reads, yields one record per CDR3 protein. Of some 710,000 distinct CDR3 sequences in the sample, roughly 20% are singletons; the top ten hold about 22%. Source material: blood. The sequence was collected from a man between 65 and 80 years old in good health.

CDR3 in DNA: TGCGCCAGCAGTGGGGACACGGCCTATGGCTACACCTTC. This gives the protein CASSGDTAYGYTF. The rearrangement joins TRBV10-1 to TRBJ1-2, with D maybe TRBD1 (6 bases). CDR3 length equals 13 residues. The germline V gene has CDR1 WNHNN and CDR2 SYGVQD (reference sequence). The ends were cut back, 4 bases at V and 4 bases at J, with 10 bases in the middle.